This TCR beta chain was sequenced in a study of identical twins. Everyone who gave samples was a healthy Caucasian. A universal primer site was created by template switching, with the cDNA bearing unique molecular identifiers. Each CDR3 protein is one row after TCRdb ran MiXCR on the 5' RACE reads. The profile shows roughly 260,000 distinct CDR3 sequences, 7.5% of them singletons. As for this clonotype: Its specificity is not known.

Study-wide results and limits: Compared with models, monozygotic twins showed more out-of-frame TCR alpha sharing.

J lost 10 bases, V lost 7 bases, and 18 bases had no gene match. Germline assignment: CDR1 LNHDA and CDR2 SQIVND (reference sequence). The CDR3 has 17 residues. This sample also belongs to another study, concerning yellow fever vaccine responses in identical twins.

This TCR derives from a woman between 18 and 30 years old in good health. The sample comprised CD8+ T cells sorted from blood. The chain couples TRBV19 to TRBJ2-1; 11 positions match TRBD2. CDR3 sequence (DNA): TGTGCCAGTACCCCTAGGGACGTAGCGGGAGGGCCTGGGGAGCAGTTCTTC. Its protein product is CASTPRDVAGGPGEQFF.